The 23 T cell receptor beta chains below all came from one sample that was sequenced in a study of control samples from healthy donors and cancer patients. Produced via immunoSEQ multiplex PCR; TCRdb's table is partial and in-frame only. The profile covers 85,000 to 120,000 clones, with 92% appearing a single time and less than 2.5% taken by the ten largest. The specimen was blood. Receptors originate from a woman between 18 and 29 years old in good health.

The chain links TRBV7-2 to TRBJ2-3, with 13 bases that match TRBD2. The CDR3 extends over 19 amino acids. V lost 3 bases to trimming and J lost 5 bases; unmatched junction nucleotides: 14. Germline assignment: CDR1 SGHTA and CDR2 FQGNSA. The DNA of the CDR3 is TGTGCCAGCAGCTTTCCCGCGATACTAGCGGGAGGGCCAGAAGATACGCAGTATTTT. Residues: CASSFPAILAGGPEDTQYF.

The rearrangement links TRBV6-5 to TRBJ1-4; 9 bases match TRBD1. Germline trimming cut 8 bases from V and 2 bases from J; bases unmatched to any gene: 6. This CDR3 has 15 amino acids. The V gene's germline CDR1 is MNHEY and CDR2 SVGAGI. This chain's CDR3 is CASGGTGLTNEKLFF. CDR3 coding DNA: TGTGCCAGCGGCGGGACAGGGTTGACTAATGAAAAACTGTTTTTT.

The chain links TRBV6-5 to TRBJ1-2; D is unclear. Germline V lookup: CDR1 MNHEY, CDR2 SVGAGI. Trimming pared 0 bases from V and 8 bases from J, leaving 19 bases between. The CDR3 is made up of 16 amino acids. The CDR3 DNA reads as TGTGCCAGCAGTTACTCGAGTCACTTGATTGGGAGCGGCTACACCTTC. Translation: CASSYSSHLIGSGYTF.

The chain links TRBV6-5 to TRBJ2-7; D gene ambiguous. Per germline, CDR1 MNHEY and CDR2 SVGAGI. This CDR3 has 13 residues. The V and J ends lost 0 bases and 6 bases respectively, with 9 bases between them. CDR3 sequence reads: CASSYSAEVEQYF. CDR3 DNA: TGTGCCAGCAGTTACTCGGCGGAAGTCGAGCAGTACTTC.

The DNA of the CDR3 is TGTGCCAGCAGTCCTCGCAAATTAACAGGAGATGGTGGGCCCCAGCATTTT. Encoded protein: CASSPRKLTGDGGPQHF. The rearrangement uses TRBV28 and TRBJ1-5; D is possibly TRBD1 (5 bases). Trimming removed 5 bases from V and 9 bases from J, with 26 bases in between. Germline values: CDR1 MDHEN, CDR2 SYDVKM. CDR3 length: 17 residues.

The gene calls are TRBV27 and TRBJ1-1; possibly TRBD1 for D (6 bases). The CDR3 consists of 15 residues. Looked up from germline, CDR1 is MNHEY and CDR2 is SMNVEV (reference sequence). V lost 4 bases to trimming and J lost 2 bases, with 14 bases between them. CDR3 sequence: CASSWGPGGNTEAFF. The CDR3 DNA reads as TGTGCCAGCAGTTGGGGGCCCGGGGGAAACACTGAAGCTTTCTTT.

V gene TRBV28 combines with J gene TRBJ1-1, with D unresolved. Germline V gene data show CDR1 as MDHEN and CDR2 as SYDVKM. CDR3 size: 11 residues. V was shortened by 2 bases and J by 8 bases, with 6 bases between the two germline ends. In nucleotides, the CDR3 is TGTGCCAGCAGTTTACCCAGCGAAGCTTTCTTT. This codes for CASSLPSEAFF. Full variable domain (missing parts from reference TRBV28 and TRBJ1-1): DVKVTQSSRYLVKRTGEKVFLECVQDMDHENMFWYRQDPGLGLRLIYFSYDVKMKEKGDIPEGYSVSREKKERFSLILESASTNQTSMYLCASSLPSEAFFGQGTRLTVV.

DNA of the CDR3: TGCGCCAGCAGCCCCGGACAGAACACTGAAGCTTTCTTT. Its protein is CASSPGQNTEAFF. This chain joins TRBV5-1 and TRBJ1-1; TRBD1 is a possible D gene (5 bases). The CDR3 extends over 13 amino acids. Germline CDR1 and CDR2: SGHRS and YFSETQ. Trimming shortened V by 4 bases and J by 1 base, and 8 bases separated the two germline ends.

J is TRBJ2-2 and V is TRBV7-3; D is undetermined. Germline assignment: CDR1 SGHTA and CDR2 FQGTGA. Trimming cost V 4 bases and J 7 bases, with 10 bases left between them. CDR3 length: 13 residues. The CDR3 DNA sequence: TGTGCCAGCAGCTCCTTACCTGACGGGGAGCTGTTTTTT. Protein product: CASSSLPDGELFF.

In its sample, this clone was seen a few times. The rearrangement links TRBV24-1 to TRBJ1-5, with a tentative D call TRBD1 (5 bases). This CDR3 has 14 residues. Trimming took 9 bases from V and 9 from J, leaving 20 bases between them. Germline CDR1 reads KGHDR; CDR2 reads SFDVKD. Here the CDR3 reads CATGGGGNGWPQHF. The DNA for the CDR3 is TGTGCCACCGGGGGTGGAGGGAACGGGTGGCCCCAGCATTTT.

The chain links TRBV15 to TRBJ1-1, with D unresolved. Per germline, CDR1 LNHNV and CDR2 YYDKDF (reference sequence). The CDR3 is made up of 14 amino acids. Trimming stripped 0 bases from V and 4 bases from J, with 9 bases between. CDR3 in amino acids: CATSRDMRVTEAFF. CDR3 in DNA: TGTGCCACCAGCAGAGATATGCGGGTCACTGAAGCTTTCTTT.

This chain joins TRBV9 and TRBJ2-1, with TRBD2 matching over 8 bases. The J segment lost 7 bases and the V segment lost 0 bases, leaving 6 bases of the junction unmatched. Germline values: CDR1 SGDLS, CDR2 YYNGEE. This CDR3 contains 15 residues. The CDR3 region has the DNA TGTGCCAGCAGCGTAGCACGGGAGGGTAGAAATGAGCAGTTCTTC. Protein: CASSVAREGRNEQFF.

This clone has just a few counts. V and J are TRBV2 and TRBJ1-5; D unclear. The germline V and J ends were trimmed by 4 bases and 7 bases, with 11 bases remaining between them. Germline V gives CDR1 SNHLY, CDR2 FYNNEI. The CDR3 runs 13 residues. The CDR3 loop is CASSGTREQPQHF. DNA for the CDR3: TGTGCCAGCAGTGGAACCCGAGAACAGCCCCAGCATTTT.

This clone showed up just once. The rearrangement links TRBV10-1 to TRBJ2-7; TRBD2 might be the D (5 bases). V shed 2 bases and J shed 0 bases, with 11 bases lying between them. This CDR3 is 15 amino acids long. Per the germline V gene, CDR1 is WNHNN and CDR2 is SYGVQD (reference sequence). CDR3: CASSEGLAFSYEQYF. As DNA, the CDR3 is TGCGCCAGCAGTGAGGGCTTAGCGTTCTCCTACGAGCAGTACTTC.

The V gene is TRBV6-6, the J gene TRBJ1-5; D uncertain. This CDR3 spans 15 amino acids. V lost 3 bases, J lost 1 base, and 10 bases lay in between. Germline lookup yields CDR1 MNHNY and CDR2 SVGAGI (reference sequence). The CDR3 DNA is TGTGCCAGCAGTTATCTGGACGGAAGCAATCAGCCCCAGCATTTT. Its translation is CASSYLDGSNQPQHF.

This chain links TRBV18 with TRBJ1-6; TRBD1 might be the D (5 bases). Germline CDR1 is KGHSH and CDR2 is LQKENI. The length of the CDR3 is 14 residues. Trimming pared 6 bases from V and 3 bases from J, leaving 9 bases between. Written as DNA, the CDR3 is TGTGCCAGCTCCGGGACGGTCTATAATTCACCCCTCCACTTT. Translating gives CASSGTVYNSPLHF. The full variable domain, rest sourced from reference TRBV18 and TRBJ1-6, is NAGVMQNPRHLVRRRGQEARLRCSPMKGHSHVYWYRQLPEEGLKFMVYLQKENIIDESGMPKERFSAEFPKEGPSILRIQQVVRGDSAAYFCASSGTVYNSPLHFGNGTRLTVT.

The chain combines TRBV12-3 or TRBV12-4 with TRBJ1-4; D may be TRBD1 (5 bases). The CDR3 totals 13 residues. V lost 7 bases and J 2 bases, leaving 8 bases between the germline ends. The CDR3 DNA follows: TGTGCCAGCACCTGGGGGACTAATGAAAAACTGTTTTTT. Protein: CASTWGTNEKLFF.

V usage is TRBV5-6 and J usage is TRBJ2-1; 12 bases map to TRBD1. This CDR3 spans 17 amino acids. The ends lost 3 bases at V and 5 bases at J; junction bases unmatched: 9. CDR1 SGHDT and CDR2 YYEEEE come from the germline V gene. CDR3 residues: CASSSGQGALVNNEQFF. The DNA of the CDR3 is TGTGCCAGCAGCTCGGGACAGGGGGCTCTAGTAAACAATGAGCAGTTCTTC.

This clone occurred once. The rearrangement joins TRBV9 to TRBJ1-2; 7 bases map to TRBD1. V dropped 3 bases and J dropped 7; count of bases not matched to a gene: 6. CDR3 length: 13 residues. Looked up from germline, CDR1 is SGDLS and CDR2 is YYNGEE. CDR3 protein: CASSGTGEGGYTF. Here the CDR3 DNA reads TGTGCCAGCAGCGGTACAGGGGAGGGTGGCTACACCTTC. Together with reference TRBV9 and TRBJ1-2, the CDR3 gives the full variable domain: DSGVTQTPKHLITATGQRVTLRCSPRSGDLSVYWYQQSLDQGLQFLIQYYNGEERAKGNILERFSAQQFPDLHSELNLSSLELGDSALYFCASSGTGEGGYTFGSGTRLTVV.

This rearrangement joins TRBV19 to TRBJ2-2; TRBD2 might be the D (7 bases). V lost 5 bases and J lost 5, with 18 bases in between. The germline V gene encodes CDR1 LNHDA and CDR2 SQIVND (reference sequence). The CDR3 length is 16 residues. The CDR3 is CASSPRGGGGTGELFF. CDR3 bases: TGTGCCAGTAGTCCACGAGGAGGGGGAGGGACCGGGGAGCTGTTTTTT.

This chain links TRBV5-5 with TRBJ2-3; 8 nucleotides line up with TRBD2. The germline V gene has CDR1 SGHKS and CDR2 YYEKEE (reference sequence). The CDR3 loop spans 15 amino acids. Trimming removed 4 bases from V and 6 bases from J; junction bases left unmatched: 10. DNA of the CDR3: TGTGCCAGCAGCCTGGCGGGGGGAGTAGGGGATACGCAGTATTTT. It translates to CASSLAGGVGDTQYF.

The rearrangement links TRBV6-5 to TRBJ2-7, with D perhaps TRBD1 (5 bases). Trimming took off 6 bases at V and 0 bases at J, with 15 bases between the two ends. This CDR3 contains 15 residues. CDR1 and CDR2 from the germline V gene are MNHEY and SVGAGI. CDR3 nucleotide sequence: TGTGCCAGCAGCCCCCCAGGGTTGACCTCCTACGAGCAGTACTTC. Translated: CASSPPGLTSYEQYF.

The chain employs TRBV5-1 and TRBJ1-2; no definite D call. CDR1 and CDR2 (germline): SGHRS, YFSETQ. V was clipped by 0 bases and J by 7 bases, with 16 bases between them. The CDR3 spans 15 residues. The CDR3 sequence: CASSLEVLGFGGYTF. CDR3 sequence (DNA): TGCGCCAGCAGCTTGGAAGTACTTGGGTTTGGTGGCTACACCTTC.